This T cell receptor beta chain was observed in a study of immune evolution from preneoplasia to lung adenocarcinoma (dated by TCRdb to about 2021). With respect to the entire study: HLA loss of heterozygosity was seen in 7%, 15% and 33% of AIS, MIA and ADC lesions, and in no AAH lesions. Resected precursor lesions (AAH, AIS, MIA) and invasive adenocarcinomas were compared against paired morphologically normal lung tissue. The sample size was set by how many specimens were available, not by a prior power calculation. Class I HLA alleles were inferred from exome data with POLYSOLVER, and allele-specific HLA loss was detected with LOHHLA. The study profiled immune contexture across lung adenocarcinoma precursors and invasive adenocarcinoma using immune gene expression, TCR sequencing and multiplex immunofluorescence. In total, the cohort included 45 to 65 patients with pulmonary nodules, all of whom underwent surgical resection. The TCR sequencing data were obtained from 45 to 55 patients. According to the study, 105 samples went through TCR sequencing. The immune data were integrated with whole exome sequencing and methylation data from the same cohort of nodules.

A remark on this clone: Which antigen it targets is not known. No much larger clone is present one base from it, and per-base qualities are unavailable.

TCR beta CDR3 regions were sequenced from DNA using the immunoSEQ hsTCRbeta Kit. On the authors' methods: TCR sequencing data were analysed with the ImmunoSEQ Analyzer. T cell clonality was defined as 1 minus Pielou's evenness, as computed on productive rearrangements. The inverse Simpson index, applied to productive templates, was used to measure T cell diversity. T cell density was TCR beta template counts normalized to usable DNA, estimated by amplifying and sequencing housekeeping genes. Two-sided Kruskal-Wallis tests were used to compare TCR metrics across histologic stages. TCRdb obtained this table from immuneACCESS and retained in-frame rearrangements with V and J assigned. These tables miss some clones; where compared with another copy, unresolved V genes account for less than half of the shortfall, and the remainder is unexplained. The DNA gave D and trimming, while V, J and clone size come from that table. The sample records some 9,100 clones, about 80% of which are singletons. The ten largest clones take up around 6.3% of the sample.

CDR1 and CDR2 are read off the germline V gene (reference sequence) as MNHNY and SVGAGI. The junction carries 12 bases between V and J, which are trimmed by 5 bases and 0 bases respectively. The CDR3 sequence holds 15 residues, the cysteine and phenylalanine included. CDR3 DNA is the only sequence kept; it has 45 bases, read in frame from the first base. Patients underwent resection in Japan or China between the mid-2010s and the late 2010s. Two lung cancer pathologists independently reviewed H&E slides to confirm the histologic diagnosis of every case. To enrich premalignant or tumor cells for nucleic acid extraction, macro-dissection was performed after pathologic assessment. FFPE tissue was used for DNA isolation with the AllPrep DNA/RNA FFPE Kit. General findings and caveats noted by the study authors: Because all patients were from Japan and China, applicability to Western populations was uncertain. The findings reflected association rather than direct causation, and larger cohorts with long-term follow-up and longitudinal biopsies were considered necessary. Compared with EGFR-mutant or double wild-type lesions, KRAS-mutant nodules had the highest T cell clonality. The highest top T cell clone frequencies were observed in normal lung, and a progressive decrease in top T cell clone frequencies appeared to occur from AAH through AIS, MIA and invasive adenocarcinoma. The highest clonality was observed in normal lung, whereas higher T cell density and diversity but lower clonality appeared to be present in later-stage lesions.

This clonotype was sampled from a person aged 60-79 years with lung adenocarcinoma. Source material: FFPE lung adenocarcinoma in situ tissue. The meaning of the sample's cell subset or site label: preinvasive adenocarcinoma in situ (AIS). The chain links TRBV6-6 with TRBJ2-3, with TRBD1 tentatively as D gene (5 bases match). The CDR3 region: CASSPDSISTDTQYF. The DNA sequence reads TGTGCCAGCAGTCCCGACAGTATTAGCACAGATACGCAGTATTTT.